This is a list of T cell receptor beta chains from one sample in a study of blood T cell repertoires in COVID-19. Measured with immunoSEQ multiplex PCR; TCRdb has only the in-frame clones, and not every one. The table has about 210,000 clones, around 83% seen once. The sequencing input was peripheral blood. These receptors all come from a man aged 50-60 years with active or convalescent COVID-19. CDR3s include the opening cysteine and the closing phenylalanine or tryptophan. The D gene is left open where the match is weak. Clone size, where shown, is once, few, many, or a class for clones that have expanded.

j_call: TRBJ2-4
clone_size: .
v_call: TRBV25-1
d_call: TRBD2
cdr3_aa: CATSGLAGGAKNIQYF
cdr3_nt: TGTGCCACCTCGGGACTAGCGGGAGGGGCCAAAAACATTCAGTACTTC

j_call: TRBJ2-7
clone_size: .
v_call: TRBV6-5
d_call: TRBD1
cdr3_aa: CASSRDREREQYF
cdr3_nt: TGTGCCAGCAGTAGGGACAGGGAGAGAGAGCAGTACTTC

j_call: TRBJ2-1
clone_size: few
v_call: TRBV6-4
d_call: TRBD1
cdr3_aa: CASSDSSRGSYNEQFF
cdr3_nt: TGTGCCAGCAGTGACTCGAGCAGGGGGTCCTACAATGAGCAGTTCTTC

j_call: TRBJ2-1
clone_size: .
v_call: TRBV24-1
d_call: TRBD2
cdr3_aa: CATSDQGLAGAIYNEQFF
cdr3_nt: TGTGCCACCAGTGATCAAGGACTAGCGGGAGCCATTTACAATGAGCAGTTCTTC

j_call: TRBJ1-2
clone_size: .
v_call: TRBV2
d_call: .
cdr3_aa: CASRFQGGYTF
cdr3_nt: TGTGCCAGCAGATTTCAGGGTGGCTACACCTTC

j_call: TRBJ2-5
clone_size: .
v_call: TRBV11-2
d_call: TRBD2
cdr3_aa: CASSLGGPGGEGETQYF
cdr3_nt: TGTGCCAGCAGCTTAGGGGGGCCGGGAGGGGAGGGGGAGACCCAGTACTTC

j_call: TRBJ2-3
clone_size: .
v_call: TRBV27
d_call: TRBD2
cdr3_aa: CASSSYPLAGARSTDTQYF
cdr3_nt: TGTGCCAGCAGTTCGTATCCTCTAGCGGGGGCCCGTAGCACAGATACGCAGTATTTT

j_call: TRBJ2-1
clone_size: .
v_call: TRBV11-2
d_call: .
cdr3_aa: CASSPESLPYNEQFF
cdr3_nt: TGTGCCAGCAGCCCCGAGAGCTTACCCTACAATGAGCAGTTCTTC

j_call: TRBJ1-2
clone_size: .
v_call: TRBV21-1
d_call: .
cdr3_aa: CASSKQGASGYTF
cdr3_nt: TGTGCCAGCAGCAAACAGGGGGCGTCCGGCTACACCTTC

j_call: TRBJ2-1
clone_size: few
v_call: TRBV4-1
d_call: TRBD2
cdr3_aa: CASSQVAREGKSFF
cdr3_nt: TGCGCCAGCAGCCAAGTGGCACGGGAGGGGAAGTCGTTCTTC

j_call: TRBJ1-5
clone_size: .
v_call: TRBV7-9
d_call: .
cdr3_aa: CASSRTDISNQPQHF
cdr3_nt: TGTGCCAGCAGCCGGACAGACATTAGCAATCAGCCCCAGCATTTT

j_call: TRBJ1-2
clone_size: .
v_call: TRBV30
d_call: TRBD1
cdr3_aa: CAWQHRGNYGYTF
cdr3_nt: TGTGCCTGGCAACACAGGGGGAACTATGGCTACACCTTC

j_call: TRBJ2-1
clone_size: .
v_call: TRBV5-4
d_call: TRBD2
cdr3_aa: CARISGRESNEQFF
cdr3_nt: TGTGCCAGGATTAGCGGGAGGGAATCCAATGAGCAGTTCTTC

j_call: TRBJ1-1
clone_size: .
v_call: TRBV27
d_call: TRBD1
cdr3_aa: CASRPTGVGTEAFF
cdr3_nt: TGTGCCAGCAGGCCTACAGGGGTAGGGACTGAAGCTTTCTTT

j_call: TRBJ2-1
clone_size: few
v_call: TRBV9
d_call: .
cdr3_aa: CASSVGALAVHPYNEQFF
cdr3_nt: TGTGCCAGCAGCGTGGGGGCGCTAGCGGTCCATCCTTACAATGAGCAGTTCTTC

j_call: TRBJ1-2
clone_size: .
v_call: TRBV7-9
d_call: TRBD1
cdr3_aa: CASSLGTGRNYGYTF
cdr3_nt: TGTGCCAGCAGCTTGGGGACAGGACGGAACTATGGCTACACCTTC

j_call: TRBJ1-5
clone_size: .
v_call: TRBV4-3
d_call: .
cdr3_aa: CASSQDNYGLQPQHF
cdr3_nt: TGCGCCAGCAGCCAAGATAACTACGGTTTGCAGCCCCAGCATTTT

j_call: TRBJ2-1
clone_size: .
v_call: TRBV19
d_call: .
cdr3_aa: CASISYNEQFF
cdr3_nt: TGTGCCAGTATATCCTACAATGAGCAGTTCTTC

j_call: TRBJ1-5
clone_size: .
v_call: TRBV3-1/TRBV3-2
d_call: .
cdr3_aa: CASSLGRVALPNQPQHF
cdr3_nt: TGTGCCAGCAGCCTTGGCAGGGTGGCGCTTCCAAACCAGCCCCAGCATTTT

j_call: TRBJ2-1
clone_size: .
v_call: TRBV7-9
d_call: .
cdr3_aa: CASSLGGPGEQFF
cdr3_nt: TGTGCCAGCAGCCTCGGGGGGCCGGGTGAGCAGTTCTTC